This paragraph covers one T cell receptor (beta chain) sequence. Healthy bone marrow donors supplied every sample. These data come from a study of cytomegalovirus exposure and HLA in healthy donors. PCR involved 60 Vbeta and 13 Jbeta primers. This table comes from immunoSEQ multiplex PCR, and its TCRdb copy is limited to in-frame clones, with some not included. Of 200,000 to 250,000 clones in the sample, around 89% were seen once. V lost 6 bases and J lost 9, with 18 bases in between. The CDR3 length is 13 residues. The V gene's germline CDR1 is SGHNT and CDR2 YYREEE (reference sequence). The rearrangement uses TRBV5-4 and TRBJ1-1; possibly TRBD1 for D (6 bases). The sequenced sample consisted of PBMCs. This sequence was found in a woman under 30 in good health and CMV-seronegative. This CDR3 is CASTLSPGDKAFF. Written as DNA, the CDR3 is TGTGCCAGCACCTTAAGTCCAGGGGATAAAGCTTTCTTT. Based on the CDR3 plus reference TRBV5-4 and TRBJ1-1, the full variable domain is ETGVTQSPTHLIKTRGQQVTLRCSSQSGHNTVSWYQQALGQGPQFIFQYYREEENGRGNFPPRFSGLQFPNYSSELNVNALELDDSALYLCASTLSPGDKAFFGQGTRLTVV.